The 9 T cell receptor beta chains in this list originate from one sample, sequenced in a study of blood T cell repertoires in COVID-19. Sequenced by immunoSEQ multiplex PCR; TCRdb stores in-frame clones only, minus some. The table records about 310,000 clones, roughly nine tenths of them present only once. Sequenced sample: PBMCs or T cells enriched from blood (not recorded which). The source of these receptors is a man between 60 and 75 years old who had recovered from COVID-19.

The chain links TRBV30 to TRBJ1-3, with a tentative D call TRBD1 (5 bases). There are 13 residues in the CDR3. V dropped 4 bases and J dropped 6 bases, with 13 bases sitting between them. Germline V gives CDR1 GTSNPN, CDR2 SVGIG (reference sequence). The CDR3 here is CAWKQARENTIYF. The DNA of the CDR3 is TGTGCCTGGAAACAGGCTCGAGAAAACACCATATATTTT. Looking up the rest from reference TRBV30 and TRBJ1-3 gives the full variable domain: SQTIHQWPATLVQPVGSPLSLECTVEGTSNPNLYWYRQAAGRGLQLLFYSVGIGQISSEVPQNLSASRPQDRQFILSSKKLLLSDSGFYLCAWKQARENTIYFGEGSWLTVV.

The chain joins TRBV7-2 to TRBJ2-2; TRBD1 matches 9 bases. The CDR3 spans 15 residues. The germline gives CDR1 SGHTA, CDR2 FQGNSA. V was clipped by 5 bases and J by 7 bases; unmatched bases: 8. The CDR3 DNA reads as TGTGCCAGCAGCCTGGGACAGGGTAGGATCGGGGAGCTGTTTTTT. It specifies CASSLGQGRIGELFF.

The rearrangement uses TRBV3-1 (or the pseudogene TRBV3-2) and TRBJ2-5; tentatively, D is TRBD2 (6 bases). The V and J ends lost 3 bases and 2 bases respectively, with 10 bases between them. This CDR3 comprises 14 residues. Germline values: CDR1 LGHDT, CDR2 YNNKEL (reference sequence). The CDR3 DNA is TGTGCCAGCAGCCAGAGGGGAGGTCAAGAGACCCAGTACTTC. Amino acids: CASSQRGGQETQYF.

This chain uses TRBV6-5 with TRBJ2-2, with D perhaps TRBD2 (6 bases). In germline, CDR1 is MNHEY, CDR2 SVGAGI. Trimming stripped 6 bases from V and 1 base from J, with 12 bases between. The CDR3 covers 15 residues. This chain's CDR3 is CASSYIAENTGELFF. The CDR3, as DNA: TGTGCCAGCAGCTACATAGCGGAGAACACCGGGGAGCTGTTTTTT.

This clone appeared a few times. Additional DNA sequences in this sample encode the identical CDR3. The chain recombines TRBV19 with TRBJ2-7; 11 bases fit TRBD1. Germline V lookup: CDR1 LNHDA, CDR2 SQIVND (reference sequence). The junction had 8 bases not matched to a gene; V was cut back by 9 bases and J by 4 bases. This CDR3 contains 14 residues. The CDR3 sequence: CASRSGQGGYEQYF. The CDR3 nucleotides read TGTGCCAGCCGCTCGGGACAGGGGGGTTACGAGCAGTACTTC.

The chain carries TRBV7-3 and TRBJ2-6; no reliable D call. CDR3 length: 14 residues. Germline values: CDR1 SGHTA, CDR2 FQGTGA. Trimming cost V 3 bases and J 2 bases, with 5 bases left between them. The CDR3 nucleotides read TGTGCCAGCAGCTTTTCAGCTGGGGCCAACGTCCTGACTTTC. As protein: CASSFSAGANVLTF.

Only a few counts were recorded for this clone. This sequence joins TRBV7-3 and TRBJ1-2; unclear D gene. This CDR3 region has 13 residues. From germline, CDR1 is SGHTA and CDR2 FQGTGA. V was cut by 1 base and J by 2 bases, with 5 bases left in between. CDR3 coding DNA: TGTGCCAGCAGCTTAAGGCCGAACTATGGCTACACCTTC. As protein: CASSLRPNYGYTF. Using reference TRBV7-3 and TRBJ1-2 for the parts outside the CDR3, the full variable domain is GAGVSQTPSNKVTEKGKYVELRCDPISGHTALYWYRQSLGQGPEFLIYFQGTGAADDSGLPNDRFFAVRPEGSVSTLKIQRTERGDSAVYLCASSLRPNYGYTFGSGTRLTVV.

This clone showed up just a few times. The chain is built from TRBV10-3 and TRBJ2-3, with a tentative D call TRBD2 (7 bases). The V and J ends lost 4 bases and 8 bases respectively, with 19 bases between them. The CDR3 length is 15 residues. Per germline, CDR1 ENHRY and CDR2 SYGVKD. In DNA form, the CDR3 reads TGTGCCATCAGTGCCCCGGAGGGGGGGGGAGGTACGCAGTATTTT. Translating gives CAISAPEGGGGTQYF.

The CDR3 is CASSLDRNQETQYF. For the CDR3, the DNA is TGTGCCAGCAGTCTCGACAGAAACCAAGAGACCCAGTACTTC. This sequence joins TRBV27 and TRBJ2-5, with D maybe TRBD1 (5 bases). Trimming removed 5 bases at V and 0 bases at J, with 10 bases between. Germline loops: CDR1 MNHEY, CDR2 SMNVEV (reference sequence). The CDR3 runs to 14 residues.